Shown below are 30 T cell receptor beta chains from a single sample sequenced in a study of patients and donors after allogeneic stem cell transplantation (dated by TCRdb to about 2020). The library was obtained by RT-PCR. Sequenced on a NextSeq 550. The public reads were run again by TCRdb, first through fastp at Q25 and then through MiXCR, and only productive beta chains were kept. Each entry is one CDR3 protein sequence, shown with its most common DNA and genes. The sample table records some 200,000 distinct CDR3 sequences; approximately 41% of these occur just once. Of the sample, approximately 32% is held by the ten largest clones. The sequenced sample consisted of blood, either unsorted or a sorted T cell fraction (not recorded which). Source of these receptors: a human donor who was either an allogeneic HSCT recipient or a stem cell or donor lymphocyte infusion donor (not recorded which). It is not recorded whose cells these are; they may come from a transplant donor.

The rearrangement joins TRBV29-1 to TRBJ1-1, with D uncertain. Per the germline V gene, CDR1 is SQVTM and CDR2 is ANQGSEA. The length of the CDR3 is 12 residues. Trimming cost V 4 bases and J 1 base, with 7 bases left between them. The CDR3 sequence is CSVGKRNTEAFF. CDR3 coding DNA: TGCAGCGTTGGCAAGAGGAACACTGAAGCTTTCTTT.

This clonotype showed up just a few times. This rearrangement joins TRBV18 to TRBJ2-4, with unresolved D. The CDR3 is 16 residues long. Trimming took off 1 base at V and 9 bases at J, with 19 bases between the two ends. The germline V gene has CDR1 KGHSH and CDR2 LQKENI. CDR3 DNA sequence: TGTGCCAGCTCACCACGGTCGGTGGCAGTAAACAGCATTCAGTACTTC. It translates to CASSPRSVAVNSIQYF.

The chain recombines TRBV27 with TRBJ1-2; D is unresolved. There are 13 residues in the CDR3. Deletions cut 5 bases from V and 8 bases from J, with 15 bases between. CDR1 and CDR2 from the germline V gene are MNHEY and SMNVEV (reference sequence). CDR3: CASSGQRGSGYTF. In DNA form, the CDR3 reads TGTGCCAGCAGTGGGCAGAGAGGCTCCGGCTACACCTTC.

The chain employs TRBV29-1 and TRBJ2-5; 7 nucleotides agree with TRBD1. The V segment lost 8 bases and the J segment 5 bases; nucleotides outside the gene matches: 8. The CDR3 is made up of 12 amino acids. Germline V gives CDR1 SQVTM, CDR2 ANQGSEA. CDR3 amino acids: CSLQGRGETQYF. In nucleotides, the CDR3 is TGCAGCCTACAGGGGAGAGGCGAGACCCAGTACTTC.

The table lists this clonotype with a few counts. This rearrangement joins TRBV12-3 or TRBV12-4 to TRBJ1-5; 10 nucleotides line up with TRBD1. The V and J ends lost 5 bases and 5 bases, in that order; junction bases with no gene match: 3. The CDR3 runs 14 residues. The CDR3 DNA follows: TGTGCCAGCAGTCCGGGACAGGGGTATCAGCCCCAGCATTTT. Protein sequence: CASSPGQGYQPQHF.

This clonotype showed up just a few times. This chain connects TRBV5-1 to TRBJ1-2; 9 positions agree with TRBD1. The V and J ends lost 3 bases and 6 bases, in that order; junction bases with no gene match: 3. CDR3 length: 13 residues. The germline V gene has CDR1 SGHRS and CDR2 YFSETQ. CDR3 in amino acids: CASSWDRADGYTF. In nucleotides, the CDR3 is TGCGCCAGCAGCTGGGACAGGGCGGATGGCTACACCTTC.

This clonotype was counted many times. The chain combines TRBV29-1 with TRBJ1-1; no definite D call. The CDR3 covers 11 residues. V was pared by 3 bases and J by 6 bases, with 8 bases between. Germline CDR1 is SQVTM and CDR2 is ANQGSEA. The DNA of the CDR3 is TGCAGCGTTGACCGAGGGCCTGAAGCTTTCTTT. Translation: CSVDRGPEAFF.

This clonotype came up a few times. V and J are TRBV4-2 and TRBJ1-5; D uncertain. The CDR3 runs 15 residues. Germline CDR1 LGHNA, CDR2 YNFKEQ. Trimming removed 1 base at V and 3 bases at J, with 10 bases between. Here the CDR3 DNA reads TGTGCCAGCAGCCAAGTAGGTGACAACAATCAGCCCCAGCATTTT. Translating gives CASSQVGDNNQPQHF.

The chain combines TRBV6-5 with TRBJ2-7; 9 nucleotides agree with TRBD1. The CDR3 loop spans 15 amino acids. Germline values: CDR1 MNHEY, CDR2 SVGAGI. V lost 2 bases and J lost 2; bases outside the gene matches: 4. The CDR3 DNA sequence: TGTGCCAGCAGTTACGAGGGACAGGGAGCCTACGAGCAGTACTTC. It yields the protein CASSYEGQGAYEQYF.

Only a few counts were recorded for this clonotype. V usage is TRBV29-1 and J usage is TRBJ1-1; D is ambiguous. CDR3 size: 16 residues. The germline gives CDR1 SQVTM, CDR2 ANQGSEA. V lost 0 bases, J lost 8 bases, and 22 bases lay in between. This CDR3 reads CSVEDRITASLREAFF. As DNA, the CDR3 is TGCAGCGTTGAAGATCGAATAACGGCCTCCTTACGGGAAGCTTTCTTT.

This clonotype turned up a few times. CDR3 sequence reads: CASSYVVGWESPNEQFF. CDR3 nucleotides: TGTGCCAGCAGTTACGTGGTGGGGTGGGAGTCCCCCAATGAGCAGTTCTTC. The genes are TRBV6-5 and TRBJ2-1; tentatively, D is TRBD2 (5 bases). Germline V gives CDR1 MNHEY, CDR2 SVGAGI. V gave up 2 bases and J gave up 6 bases, with 20 bases separating them. This CDR3 is 17 amino acids long.

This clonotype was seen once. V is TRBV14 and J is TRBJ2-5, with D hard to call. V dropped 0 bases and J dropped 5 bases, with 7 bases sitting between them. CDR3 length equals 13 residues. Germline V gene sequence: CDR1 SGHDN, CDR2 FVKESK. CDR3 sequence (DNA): TGTGCCAGCAGCCAAGATGTACCCGAGACCCAGTACTTC. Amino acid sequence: CASSQDVPETQYF. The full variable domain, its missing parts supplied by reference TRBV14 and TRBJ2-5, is EAGVTQFPSHSVIEKGQTVTLRCDPISGHDNLYWYRRVMGKEIKFLLHFVKESKQDESGMPNNRFLAERTGGTYSTLKVQPAELEDSGVYFCASSQDVPETQYFGPGTRLLVL.

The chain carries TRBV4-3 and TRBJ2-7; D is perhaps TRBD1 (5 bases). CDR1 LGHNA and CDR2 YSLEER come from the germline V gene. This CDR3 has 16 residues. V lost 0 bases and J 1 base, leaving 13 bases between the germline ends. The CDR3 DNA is TGCGCCAGCAGCCAAGAGGGAAGGGGAATTTCCTACGAGCAGTACTTC. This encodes CASSQEGRGISYEQYF.

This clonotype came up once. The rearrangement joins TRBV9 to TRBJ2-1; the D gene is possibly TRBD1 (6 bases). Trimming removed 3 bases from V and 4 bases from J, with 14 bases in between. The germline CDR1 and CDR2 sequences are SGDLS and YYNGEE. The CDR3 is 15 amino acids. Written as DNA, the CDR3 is TGTGCCAGCAGCGCCCGGACAGACTATTACAATGAGCAGTTCTTC. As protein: CASSARTDYYNEQFF.

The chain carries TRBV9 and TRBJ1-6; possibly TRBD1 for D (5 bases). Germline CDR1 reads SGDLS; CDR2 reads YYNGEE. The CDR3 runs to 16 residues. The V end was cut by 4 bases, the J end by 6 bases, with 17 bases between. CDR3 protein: CASSTVYPGGNSPLHF. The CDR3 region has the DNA TGTGCCAGCAGCACCGTTTATCCCGGGGGTAATTCACCCCTCCACTTT.

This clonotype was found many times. The CDR3 region is CASSPETGPRDGYTF. In DNA, the CDR3 is TGCGCCAGCAGCCCGGAGACAGGGCCCAGGGATGGCTACACCTTC. V is TRBV5-1 and J is TRBJ1-2, with TRBD1 matching 7 bases. This CDR3 region has 15 residues. Germline lookup yields CDR1 SGHRS and CDR2 YFSETQ. J gave up 6 bases and V 4 bases, and 12 bases lay outside the gene matches.

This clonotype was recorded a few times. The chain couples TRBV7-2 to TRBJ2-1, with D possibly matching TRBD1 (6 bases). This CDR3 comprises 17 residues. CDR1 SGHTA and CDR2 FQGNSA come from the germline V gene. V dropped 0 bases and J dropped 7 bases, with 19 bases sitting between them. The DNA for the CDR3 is TGTGCCAGCAGCTTAGCGCTTCGGATCGGCGGACAGAATGAGCAGTTCTTC. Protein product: CASSLALRIGGQNEQFF. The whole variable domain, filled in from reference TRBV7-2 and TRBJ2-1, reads GAGVSQSPSNKVTEKGKDVELRCDPISGHTALYWYRQSLGQGLEFLIYFQGNSAPDKSGLPSDRFSAERTGGSVSTLTIQRTQQEDSAVYLCASSLALRIGGQNEQFFGPGTRLTVL.

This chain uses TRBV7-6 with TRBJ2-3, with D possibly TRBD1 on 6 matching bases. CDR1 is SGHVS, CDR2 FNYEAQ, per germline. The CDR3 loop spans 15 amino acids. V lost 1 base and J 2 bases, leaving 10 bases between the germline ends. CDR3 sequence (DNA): TGTGCCAGCAGCTTAGGGACAGCCCTCACAGATACGCAGTATTTT. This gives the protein CASSLGTALTDTQYF.

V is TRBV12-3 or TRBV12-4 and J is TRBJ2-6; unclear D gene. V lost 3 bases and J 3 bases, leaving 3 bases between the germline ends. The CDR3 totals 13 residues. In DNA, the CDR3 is TGTGCCAGCAGTTTTGGTGGGGCCAACGTCCTGACTTTC. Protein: CASSFGGANVLTF.

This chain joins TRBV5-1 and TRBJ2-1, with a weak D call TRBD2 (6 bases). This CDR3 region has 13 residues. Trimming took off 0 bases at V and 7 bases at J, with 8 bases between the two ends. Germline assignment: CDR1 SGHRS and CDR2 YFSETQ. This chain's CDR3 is CASSLGLGNEQFF. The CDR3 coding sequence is TGCGCCAGCAGCTTGGGACTAGGAAATGAGCAGTTCTTC.

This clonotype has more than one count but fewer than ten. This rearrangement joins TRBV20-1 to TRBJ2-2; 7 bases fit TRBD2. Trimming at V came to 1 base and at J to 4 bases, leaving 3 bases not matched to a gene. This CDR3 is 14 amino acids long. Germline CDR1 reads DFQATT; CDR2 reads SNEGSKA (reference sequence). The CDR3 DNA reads TGCAGTGCTAGAGGCGGGAGTGGCACCGGGGAGCTGTTTTTT. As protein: CSARGGSGTGELFF.

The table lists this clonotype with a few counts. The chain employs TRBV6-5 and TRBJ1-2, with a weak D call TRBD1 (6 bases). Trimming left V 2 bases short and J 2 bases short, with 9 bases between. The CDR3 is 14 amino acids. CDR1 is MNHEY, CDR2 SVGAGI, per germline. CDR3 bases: TGTGCCAGCAGTTACCAGGGACAAAACTATGGCTACACCTTC. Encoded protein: CASSYQGQNYGYTF.

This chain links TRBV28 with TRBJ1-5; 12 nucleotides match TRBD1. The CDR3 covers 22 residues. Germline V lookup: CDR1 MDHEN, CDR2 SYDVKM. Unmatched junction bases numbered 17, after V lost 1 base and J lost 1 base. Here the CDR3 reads CASSLFRPYFRDRGRSNQPQHF. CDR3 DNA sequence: TGTGCCAGCAGTTTATTTCGCCCCTACTTCCGGGACAGGGGGCGAAGCAATCAGCCCCAGCATTTT. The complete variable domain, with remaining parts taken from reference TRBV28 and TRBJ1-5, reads DVKVTQSSRYLVKRTGEKVFLECVQDMDHENMFWYRQDPGLGLRLIYFSYDVKMKEKGDIPEGYSVSREKKERFSLILESASTNQTSMYLCASSLFRPYFRDRGRSNQPQHFGDGTRLSIL.

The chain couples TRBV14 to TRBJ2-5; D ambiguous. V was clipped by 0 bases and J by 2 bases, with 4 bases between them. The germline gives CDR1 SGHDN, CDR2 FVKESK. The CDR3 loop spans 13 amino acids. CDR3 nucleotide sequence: TGTGCCAGCAGCCAAGACGGACAAGAGACCCAGTACTTC. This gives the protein CASSQDGQETQYF.

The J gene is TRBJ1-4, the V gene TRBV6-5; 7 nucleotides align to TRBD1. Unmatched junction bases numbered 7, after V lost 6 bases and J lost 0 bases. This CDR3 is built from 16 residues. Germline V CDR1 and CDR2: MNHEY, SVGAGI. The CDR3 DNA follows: TGTGCCAGCAGGGGGGACAGCCTAGCAACTAATGAAAAACTGTTTTTT. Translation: CASRGDSLATNEKLFF.

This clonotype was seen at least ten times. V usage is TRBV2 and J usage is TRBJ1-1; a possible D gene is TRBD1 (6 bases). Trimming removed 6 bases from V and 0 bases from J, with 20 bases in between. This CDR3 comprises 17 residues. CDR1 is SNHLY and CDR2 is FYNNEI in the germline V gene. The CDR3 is CASSAVGASGMNTEAFF. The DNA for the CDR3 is TGTGCCAGCAGCGCTGTGGGGGCATCGGGAATGAACACTGAAGCTTTCTTT.

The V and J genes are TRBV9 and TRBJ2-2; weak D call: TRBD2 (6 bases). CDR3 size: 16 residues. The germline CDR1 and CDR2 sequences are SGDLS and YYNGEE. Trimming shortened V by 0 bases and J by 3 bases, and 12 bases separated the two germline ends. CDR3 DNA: TGTGCCAGCAGCGTAGAGCCTAGCGTTGACACCGGGGAGCTGTTTTTT. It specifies CASSVEPSVDTGELFF.

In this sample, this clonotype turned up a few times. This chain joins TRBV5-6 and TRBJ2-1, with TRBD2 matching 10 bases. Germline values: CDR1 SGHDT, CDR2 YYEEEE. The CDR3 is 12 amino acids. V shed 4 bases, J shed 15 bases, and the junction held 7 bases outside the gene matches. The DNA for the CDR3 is TGTGCCAGCAGCCAGGGACTAGCGACAAGGTTCTTC. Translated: CASSQGLATRFF.

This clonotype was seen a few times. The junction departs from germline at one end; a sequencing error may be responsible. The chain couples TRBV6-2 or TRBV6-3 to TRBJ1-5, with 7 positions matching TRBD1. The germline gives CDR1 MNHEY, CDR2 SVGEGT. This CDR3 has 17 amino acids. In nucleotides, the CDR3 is TGTGCCAGCAGTTACTCGAATCGACAGGGTAGCAATCAGCCACAGCATTTT. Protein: CASSYSNRQGSNQPQHF.

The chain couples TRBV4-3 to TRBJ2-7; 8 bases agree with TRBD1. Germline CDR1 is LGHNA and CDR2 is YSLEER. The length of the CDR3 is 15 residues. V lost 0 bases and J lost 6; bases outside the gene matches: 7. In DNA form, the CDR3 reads TGCGCCAGCAGCCAAGAGACGCAGGGGGCAGGCGAGCAGTACTTC. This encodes CASSQETQGAGEQYF.